Presented here are 11 T cell receptor beta chains from one specimen sequenced in a study of PD-1 blockade in classical Hodgkin lymphoma. Clones were read by immunoSEQ multiplex PCR, and TCRdb kept only the in-frame ones, dropping some. The sample carries fewer than 13,000 clones, approximately 84% recorded once. Noted time point: newly diagnosed, previously untreated cHL patient sample. Magnetic negative selection, applied to thawed PBMCs, was used to isolate the CD8+ T cells. Material for sequencing was CD8+ T cells from blood. The receptors were gathered from a human donor with classical Hodgkin lymphoma.

This clone was seen a single time. This chain connects TRBV5-6 to TRBJ1-4; D ambiguous. The CDR3 sequence is 16 residues long. Germline V gene lookup returns CDR1 SGHDT and CDR2 YYEEEE. V gave up 0 bases and J gave up 8 bases, with 17 bases separating them. The chain's CDR3 is CASSLGPRTAGEKLFF. In DNA, the CDR3 is TGTGCCAGCAGCTTGGGGCCACGGACGGCTGGGGAAAAACTGTTTTTT.

This clone was recorded once. V gene TRBV9 combines with J gene TRBJ2-1; D is possibly TRBD1 or TRBD2 (6 bases each). This CDR3 is built from 15 residues. Germline loops: CDR1 SGDLS, CDR2 YYNGEE. The germline V and J ends were trimmed by 0 bases and 4 bases, with 11 bases remaining between them. In DNA form, the CDR3 reads TGTGCCAGCAGCGTAGACGGGGGCGAATACAATGAGCAGTTCTTC. It translates to CASSVDGGEYNEQFF.

The chain links TRBV14 to TRBJ2-1; 7 bases are a match to TRBD1. V lost 4 bases, J lost 4 bases, and 7 bases stayed unmatched. The CDR3 is 15 residues long. Per the germline V gene, CDR1 is SGHDN and CDR2 is FVKESK. The CDR3 nucleotides read TGTGCCAGCAGCCTTACCGGGACAGTGTACAATGAGCAGTTCTTC. It encodes CASSLTGTVYNEQFF.

J is TRBJ2-7 and V is TRBV27, with 7 bases matching TRBD2. Germline values: CDR1 MNHEY, CDR2 SMNVEV (reference sequence). This CDR3 region has 16 residues. The ends lost 2 bases at V and 2 bases at J; junction bases unmatched: 9. CDR3 region: CASSLAGEYGPYEQYF. CDR3 sequence (DNA): TGTGCCAGCAGTTTAGCGGGGGAGTATGGCCCCTACGAGCAGTACTTC.

Of note for this clone: The junction departs from germline at one end; a sequencing error may be responsible. The chain recombines TRBV4-1 with TRBJ1-3; D is uncertain. The CDR3 length is 15 residues. CDR1 is MGHRA, CDR2 YSYEKL, per germline. The CDR3 DNA follows: TGTGCCAGCAGCCTTGGTCCACAATCTGGAAACACCATATATTTT. This gives the protein CASSLGPQSGNTIYF.

The chain links TRBV9 to TRBJ1-1; D not certain. Per the germline V gene, CDR1 is SGDLS and CDR2 is YYNGEE. CDR3 size: 14 residues. Trimming removed 0 bases from V and 1 base from J, with 7 bases in between. In DNA, the CDR3 is TGTGCCAGCAGCGTAGCTTCGGGGAACACTGAAGCTTTCTTT. Translation: CASSVASGNTEAFF.

The chain is built from TRBV4-1 and TRBJ2-1; the D is unclear. Deletions cut 3 bases from V and 9 bases from J, with 12 bases between. CDR3 length: 13 residues. Germline V gene lookup returns CDR1 MGHRA and CDR2 YSYEKL. The chain's CDR3 is CASSQAGSTEQFF. CDR3 in DNA: TGCGCCAGCAGCCAGGCAGGCAGTACTGAGCAGTTCTTC.

The rearrangement joins TRBV4-3 to TRBJ2-7, with D possibly being TRBD2 (6 bases). Germline loops: CDR1 LGHNA, CDR2 YSLEER. The CDR3 has 17 amino acids. V was trimmed by 3 bases and J by 4 bases, leaving 22 bases between them. The CDR3: CASSHRFPRLGTYEQYF. CDR3 coding DNA: TGCGCCAGCAGCCACCGGTTTCCGAGACTAGGGACTTACGAGCAGTACTTC.

The rearrangement uses TRBV25-1 and TRBJ2-7; possibly TRBD1 for D (5 bases). This CDR3 comprises 16 residues. Germline V gene lookup returns CDR1 MGHDK and CDR2 SYGVNS. V was pared by 4 bases and J by 0 bases, with 16 bases between. CDR3 amino acids: CASSVTAPGSSYEQYF. The CDR3 DNA is TGTGCCAGCAGTGTAACAGCACCAGGGTCCTCCTACGAGCAGTACTTC.

This chain links TRBV11-2 with TRBJ2-6; D remains ambiguous. The CDR3 is 16 amino acids. Germline V gene data show CDR1 as SGHAT and CDR2 as FQNNGV. V shed 5 bases and J shed 7 bases, with 18 bases lying between them. CDR3 amino acids: CASSPGPLSSANVLTF. CDR3 coding DNA: TGTGCCAGCAGCCCCGGCCCGCTTTCTTCAGCCAACGTCCTGACTTTC. The full variable domain, in which reference TRBV11-2 and TRBJ2-6 provide the parts outside the CDR3, is EAGVAQSPRYKIIEKRQSVAFWCNPISGHATLYWYQQILGQGPKLLIQFQNNGVVDDSQLPKDRFSAERLKGVDSTLKIQPAKLEDSAVYLCASSPGPLSSANVLTFGAGSRLTVL.

CDR3: CASSQWTENTGELFF. As DNA, the CDR3 is TGCGCCAGCAGCCAATGGACAGAAAACACCGGGGAGCTGTTTTTT. The chain uses TRBV5-1 and TRBJ2-2; TRBD1 might be the D (6 bases). The germline CDR1 and CDR2 sequences are SGHRS and YFSETQ. There are 15 residues in the CDR3. Deletions cut 4 bases from V and 2 bases from J, with 12 bases between. Based on the CDR3 plus reference TRBV5-1 and TRBJ2-2, the full variable domain is KAGVTQTPRYLIKTRGQQVTLSCSPISGHRSVSWYQQTPGQGLQFLFEYFSETQRNKGNFPGRFSGRQFSNSRSEMNVSTLELGDSALYLCASSQWTENTGELFFGEGSRLTVL.